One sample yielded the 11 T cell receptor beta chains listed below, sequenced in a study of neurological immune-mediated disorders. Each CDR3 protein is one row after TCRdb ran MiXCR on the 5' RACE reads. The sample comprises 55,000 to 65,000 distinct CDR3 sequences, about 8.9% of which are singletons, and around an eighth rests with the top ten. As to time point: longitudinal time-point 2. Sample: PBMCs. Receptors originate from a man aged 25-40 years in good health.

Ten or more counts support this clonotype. CDR3 sequence reads: CAISAPSGVQETQYF. The CDR3 DNA follows: TGTGCCATCAGTGCGCCTAGCGGAGTCCAAGAGACCCAGTACTTC. The rearrangement joins TRBV10-3 to TRBJ2-5, with TRBD2 matching 7 bases. The CDR3 length is 15 residues. V was pared by 4 bases and J by 1 base, with 6 bases of the junction left unmatched. Germline V CDR1 and CDR2: ENHRY, SYGVKD.

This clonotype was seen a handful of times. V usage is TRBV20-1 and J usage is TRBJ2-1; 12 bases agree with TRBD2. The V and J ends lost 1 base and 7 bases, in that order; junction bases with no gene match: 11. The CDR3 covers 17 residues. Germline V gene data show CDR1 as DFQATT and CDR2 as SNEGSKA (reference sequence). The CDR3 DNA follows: TGCAGTGCTAGAGCCATAACCGGGACTAGCGGGCCGAATGAGCAGTTCTTC. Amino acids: CSARAITGTSGPNEQFF.

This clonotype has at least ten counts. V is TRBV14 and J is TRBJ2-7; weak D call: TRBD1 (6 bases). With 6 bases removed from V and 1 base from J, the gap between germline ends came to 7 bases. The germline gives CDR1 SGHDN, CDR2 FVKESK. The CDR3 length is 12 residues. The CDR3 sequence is CASSGQSYEQYF. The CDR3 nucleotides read TGTGCCAGCAGTGGACAGTCCTACGAGCAGTACTTC.

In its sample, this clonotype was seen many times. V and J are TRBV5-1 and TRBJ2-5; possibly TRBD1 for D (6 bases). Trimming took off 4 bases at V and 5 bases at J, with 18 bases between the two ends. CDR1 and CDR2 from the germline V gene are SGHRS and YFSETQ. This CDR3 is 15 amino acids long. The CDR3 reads CASSSKQGGGETQYF. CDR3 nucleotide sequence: TGCGCCAGCAGCAGTAAACAGGGTGGTGGTGAGACCCAGTACTTC.

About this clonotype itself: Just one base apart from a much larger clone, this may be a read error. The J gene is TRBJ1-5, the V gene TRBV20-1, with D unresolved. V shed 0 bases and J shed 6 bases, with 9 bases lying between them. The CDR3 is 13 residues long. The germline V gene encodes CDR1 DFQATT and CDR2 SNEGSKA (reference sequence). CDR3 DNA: TGCAGTGCTAGAGATACGTGGGGTCAGCCCCAGCATTTT. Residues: CSARDTWGQPQHF.

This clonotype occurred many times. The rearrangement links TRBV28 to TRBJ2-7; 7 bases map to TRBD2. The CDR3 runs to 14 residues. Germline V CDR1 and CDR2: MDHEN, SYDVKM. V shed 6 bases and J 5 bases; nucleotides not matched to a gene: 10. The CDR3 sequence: CASSYREVTHEQYF. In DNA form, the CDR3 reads TGTGCCAGCAGCTACCGGGAGGTGACCCACGAGCAGTACTTC.

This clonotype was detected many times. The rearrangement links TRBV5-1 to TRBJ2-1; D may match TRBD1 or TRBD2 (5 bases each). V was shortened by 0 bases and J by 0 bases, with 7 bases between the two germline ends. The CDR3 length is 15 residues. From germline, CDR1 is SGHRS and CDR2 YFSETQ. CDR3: CASSLAGSSYNEQFF. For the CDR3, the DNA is TGCGCCAGCAGCTTGGCAGGGAGCTCCTACAATGAGCAGTTCTTC.

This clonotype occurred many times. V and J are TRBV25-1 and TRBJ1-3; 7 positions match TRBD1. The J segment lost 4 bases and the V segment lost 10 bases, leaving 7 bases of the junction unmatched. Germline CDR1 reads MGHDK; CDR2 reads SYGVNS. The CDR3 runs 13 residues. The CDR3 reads CATPDRDGNTIYF. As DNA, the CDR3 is TGTGCCACCCCCGACAGGGACGGAAACACCATATATTTT.

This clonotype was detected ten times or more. CDR3: CAWSGGNIQYF. The CDR3, as DNA: TGTGCCTGGAGTGGGGGAAACATTCAGTACTTC. The chain is built from TRBV30 and TRBJ2-4, with unresolved D. The germline V gene has CDR1 GTSNPN and CDR2 SVGIG (reference sequence). The V end lost 1 base, the J end lost 6 bases, and 4 bases lay between the germline ends. CDR3 length: 11 residues.

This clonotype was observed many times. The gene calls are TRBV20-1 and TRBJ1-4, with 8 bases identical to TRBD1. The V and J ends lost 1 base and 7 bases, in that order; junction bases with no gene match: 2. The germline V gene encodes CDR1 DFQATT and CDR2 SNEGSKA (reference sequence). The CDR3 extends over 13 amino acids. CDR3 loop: CSARVQGVEKLFF. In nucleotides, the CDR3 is TGCAGTGCTAGAGTACAGGGGGTTGAAAAACTGTTTTTT.

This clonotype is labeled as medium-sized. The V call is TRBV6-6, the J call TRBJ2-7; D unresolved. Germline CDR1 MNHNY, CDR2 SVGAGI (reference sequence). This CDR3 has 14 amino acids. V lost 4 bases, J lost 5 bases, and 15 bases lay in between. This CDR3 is CASSWATSWDEQYF. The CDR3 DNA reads TGTGCCAGCAGTTGGGCGACATCATGGGACGAGCAGTACTTC.